The T cell receptor beta chain described here comes from a study of human T cells and chemical hapten exposure. Study context: Patients received weekly diphenylcyclopropenone doses to the scalp throughout the approximately 23-week study. General study results and limits: Significantly more large CDR3 similarity clusters were formed by expanded TCRs than by controls.

The time point was: patch test 3, about 24 weeks after DPC sensitization. As for treatment: therapeutic diphenylcyclopropenone sensitization with weekly scalp DPC. Total RNA came from unfractionated whole blood. In its sample, this clonotype was seen many times. Its matching antigen is unknown. The germline V gene has CDR1 MGHRA and CDR2 YSYEKL. The CDR3 covers 19 residues. Trimming cost V 5 bases and J 0 bases; bases outside gene matches: 17. TCRdb independently ran MiXCR on the RACE reads; one entry per CDR3 protein. The table records 35,000 to 45,000 distinct CDR3 sequences, about 12% of them present only once.

The sequences come from whole blood, collected in connection with sensitization to the hapten diphenylcyclopropenone (DPC). The V and J genes are TRBV4-1 and TRBJ2-7, with 9 bases lining up with TRBD1. This clonotype was sampled from a woman in her thirties or forties with alopecia areata. Some clones in this sample may be carry-over from other donors' samples. The CDR3 is CASSFHVGTGPISSYEQYF. The CDR3 DNA sequence: TGCGCCAGCAGCTTCCATGTCGGGACAGGGCCCATCAGCTCCTACGAGCAGTACTTC.